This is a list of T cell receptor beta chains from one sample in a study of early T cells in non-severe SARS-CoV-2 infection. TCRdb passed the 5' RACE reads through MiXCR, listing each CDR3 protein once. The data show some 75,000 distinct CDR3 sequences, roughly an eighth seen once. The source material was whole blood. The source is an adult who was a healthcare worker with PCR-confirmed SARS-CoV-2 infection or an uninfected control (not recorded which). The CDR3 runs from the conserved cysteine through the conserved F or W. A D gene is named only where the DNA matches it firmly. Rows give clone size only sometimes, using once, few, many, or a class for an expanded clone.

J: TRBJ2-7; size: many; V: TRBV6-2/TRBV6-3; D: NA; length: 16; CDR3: CASSYRAIRESYEQYF; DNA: TGTGCCAGCAGTTACCGGGCGATCCGGGAAAGCTACGAGCAGTACTTC
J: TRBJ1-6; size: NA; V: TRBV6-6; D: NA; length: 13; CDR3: CASRGGDSSPLHF; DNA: TGTGCCAGCAGGGGTGGGGATAGTTCACCCCTCCACTTT
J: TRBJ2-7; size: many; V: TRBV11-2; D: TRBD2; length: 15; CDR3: CASSLLGGGTYEQYF; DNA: TGTGCCAGCAGCTTGTTAGGCGGGGGGACCTACGAGCAGTACTTC
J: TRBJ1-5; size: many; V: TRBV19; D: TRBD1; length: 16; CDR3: CASSFSDRATYQPQHF; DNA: TGTGCCAGTAGTTTCTCGGACAGGGCAACCTATCAGCCCCAGCATTTT
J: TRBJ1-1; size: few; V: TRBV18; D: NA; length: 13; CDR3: CASSRDGGTEAFF; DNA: TGTGCCAGCTCCCGGGATGGGGGAACTGAAGCTTTCTTT
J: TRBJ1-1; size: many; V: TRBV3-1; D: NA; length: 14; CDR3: CASSGKWLNTEAFF; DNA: TGTGCCAGCAGCGGAAAGTGGCTTAACACTGAAGCTTTCTTT
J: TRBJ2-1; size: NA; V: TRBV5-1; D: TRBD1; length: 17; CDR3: CASSQLRGDREHNEQFF; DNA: TGCGCCAGCAGCCAACTTCGGGGGGACAGGGAGCACAATGAGCAGTTCTTC
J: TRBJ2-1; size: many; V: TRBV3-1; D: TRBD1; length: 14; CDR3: CASTYRGTYNEQFF; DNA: TGTGCCAGCACCTACAGGGGTACCTACAATGAGCAGTTCTTC
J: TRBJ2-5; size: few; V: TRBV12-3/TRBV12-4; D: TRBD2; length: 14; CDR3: CASSSGGAAETQYF; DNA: TGTGCCAGCAGCTCCGGGGGGGCCGCAGAGACCCAGTACTTC
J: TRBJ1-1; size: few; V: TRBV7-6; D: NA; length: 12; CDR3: CASSLWGNEAFF; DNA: TGTGCCAGCAGCTTATGGGGGAATGAAGCTTTCTTT
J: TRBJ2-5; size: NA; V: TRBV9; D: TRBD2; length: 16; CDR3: CASSVGATSGQETQYF; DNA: TGTGCCAGCAGCGTAGGGGCGACTAGCGGGCAAGAGACCCAGTACTTC
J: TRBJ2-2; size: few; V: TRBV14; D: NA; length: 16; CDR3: CASSQVQGLRAGELFF; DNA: TGTGCCAGCAGCCAAGTTCAGGGGCTCCGGGCCGGGGAGCTGTTTTTT
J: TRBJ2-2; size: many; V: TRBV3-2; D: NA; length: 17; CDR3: CASSQDPAGGNTGELFF; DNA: TGTGCCAGCAGCCAAGACCCCGCCGGAGGGAACACCGGGGAGCTGTTTTTT
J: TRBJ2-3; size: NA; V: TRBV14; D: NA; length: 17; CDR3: CASSQDARRFAQITQYF; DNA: TGTGCCAGCAGCCAAGATGCCCGTAGGTTTGCACAGATAACGCAGTATTTT
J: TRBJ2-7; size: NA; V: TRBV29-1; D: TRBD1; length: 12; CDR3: CSVSPGQGEQYF; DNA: TGCAGCGTCTCCCCGGGACAGGGCGAGCAGTACTTC
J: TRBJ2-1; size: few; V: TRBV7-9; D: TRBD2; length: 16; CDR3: CASSPTGGARYNEQFF; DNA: TGTGCCAGCAGCCCCACCGGGGGGGCACGCTACAATGAGCAGTTCTTC
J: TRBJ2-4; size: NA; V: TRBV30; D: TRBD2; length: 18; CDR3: CAWSGLAGAFLAKNIQYF; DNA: TGTGCCTGGAGTGGACTAGCGGGGGCCTTTCTAGCCAAAAACATTCAGTACTTC
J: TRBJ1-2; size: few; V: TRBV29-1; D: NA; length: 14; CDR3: CSVELPAENYGYTF; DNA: TGCAGCGTTGAACTCCCGGCAGAAAACTATGGCTACACCTTC
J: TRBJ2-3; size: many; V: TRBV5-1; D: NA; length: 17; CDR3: CASSPRGLTELTDTQYF; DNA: TGCGCCAGCAGCCCCCGGGGATTAACAGAACTCACAGATACGCAGTATTTT
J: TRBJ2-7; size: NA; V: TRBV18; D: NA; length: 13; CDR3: CASSAGTDYEQYF; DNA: TGTGCCAGCTCGGCCGGGACCGACTACGAGCAGTACTTC
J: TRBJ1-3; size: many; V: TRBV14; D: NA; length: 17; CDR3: CASSQQFSDNSGNTIYF; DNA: TGTGCCAGCAGCCAACAGTTTTCCGACAACTCTGGAAACACCATATATTTT
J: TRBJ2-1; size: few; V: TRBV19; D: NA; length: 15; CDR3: CASSIGNFGLEEQFF; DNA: TGTGCCAGTAGTATTGGAAATTTCGGTCTCGAGGAGCAGTTCTTC
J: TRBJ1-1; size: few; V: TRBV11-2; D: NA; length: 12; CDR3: CASSLINPEAFF; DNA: TGTGCCAGCAGCTTGATTAACCCTGAAGCTTTCTTT
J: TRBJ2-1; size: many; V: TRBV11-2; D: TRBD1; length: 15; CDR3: CASSSGQVTTNEQFF; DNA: TGTGCCAGCAGTTCGGGACAGGTCACCACAAATGAGCAGTTCTTC
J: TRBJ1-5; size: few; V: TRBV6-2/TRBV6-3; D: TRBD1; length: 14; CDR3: CASRNRGVGKPQHF; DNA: TGTGCCAGCAGGAACAGGGGTGTCGGTAAGCCCCAGCATTTT
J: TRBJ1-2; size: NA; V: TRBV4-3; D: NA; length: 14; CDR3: CASSQEARGYGYTF; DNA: TGCGCCAGCAGCCAAGAGGCCAGGGGTTATGGCTACACCTTC
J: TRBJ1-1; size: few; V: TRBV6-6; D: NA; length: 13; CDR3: CASSRELITEAFF; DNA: TGTGCCAGCAGTAGGGAGTTAATTACTGAAGCTTTCTTT
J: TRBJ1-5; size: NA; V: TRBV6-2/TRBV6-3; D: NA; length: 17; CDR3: CASSSRDRASRNQPQHF; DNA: TGTGCCAGCAGTTCCCGAGACAGAGCCTCGAGAAATCAGCCCCAGCATTTT
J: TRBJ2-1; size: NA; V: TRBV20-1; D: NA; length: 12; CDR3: CSAPRESGEQFF; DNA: TGCAGTGCCCCCCGCGAGAGCGGTGAGCAGTTCTTC
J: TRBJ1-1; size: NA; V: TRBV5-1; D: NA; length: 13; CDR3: CASSFTSATEAFF; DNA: TGCGCCAGCAGCTTTACGTCCGCCACTGAAGCTTTCTTT
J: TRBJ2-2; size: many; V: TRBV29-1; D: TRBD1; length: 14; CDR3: CSVGQDRDTGELFF; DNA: TGCAGCGTTGGGCAAGACAGGGACACCGGGGAGCTGTTTTTT
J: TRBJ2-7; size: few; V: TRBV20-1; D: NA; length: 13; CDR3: CSAITGIGYEQYF; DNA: TGCAGTGCTATTACAGGTATAGGCTACGAGCAGTACTTC
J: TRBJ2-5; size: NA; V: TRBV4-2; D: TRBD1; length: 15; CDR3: CASNQRTGDQETQYF; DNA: TGTGCCAGCAACCAGAGGACAGGGGATCAAGAGACCCAGTACTTC
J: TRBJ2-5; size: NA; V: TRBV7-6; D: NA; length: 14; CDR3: CASSRRTAQVTQYF; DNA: TGTGCCAGCAGTCGACGGACGGCCCAGGTGACCCAGTACTTC
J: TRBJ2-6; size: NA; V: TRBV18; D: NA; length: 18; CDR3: CASSPPGTQGSGANVLTF; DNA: TGTGCCAGCTCACCACCCGGGACGCAGGGCTCTGGGGCCAACGTCCTGACTTTC
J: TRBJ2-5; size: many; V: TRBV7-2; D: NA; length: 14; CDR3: CASSFTGFQETQYF; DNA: TGTGCCAGCAGCTTTACAGGGTTCCAAGAGACCCAGTACTTC
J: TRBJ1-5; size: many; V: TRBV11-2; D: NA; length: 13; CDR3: CASSLGRNQPQHF; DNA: TGTGCCAGCAGCTTAGGGCGCAATCAGCCCCAGCATTTT
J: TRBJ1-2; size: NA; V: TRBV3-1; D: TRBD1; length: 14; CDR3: CASSTIQGRYGYTF; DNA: TGTGCCAGCAGCACCATACAGGGGAGGTATGGCTACACCTTC
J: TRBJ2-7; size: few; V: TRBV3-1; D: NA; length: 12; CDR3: CASSQGHYEQYF; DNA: TGTGCCAGCAGCCAAGGGCACTACGAGCAGTACTTC
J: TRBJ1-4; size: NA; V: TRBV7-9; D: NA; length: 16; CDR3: CASSLPIQATNEKLFF; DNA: TGTGCCAGCAGCCTGCCCATACAGGCAACTAATGAAAAACTGTTTTTT
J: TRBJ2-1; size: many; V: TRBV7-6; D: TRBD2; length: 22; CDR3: CASSPLGEASGGKRGSYNEQFF; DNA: TGTGCCAGCAGCCCCCTGGGGGAGGCTAGCGGGGGTAAACGGGGGTCGTACAATGAGCAGTTCTTC
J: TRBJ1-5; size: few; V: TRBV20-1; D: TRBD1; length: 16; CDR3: CSALPSDRGSNQPQHF; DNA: TGCAGTGCCCTCCCCTCCGACAGGGGGAGCAATCAGCCCCAGCATTTT
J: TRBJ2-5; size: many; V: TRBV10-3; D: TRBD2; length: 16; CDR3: CAIKGSVRGDQETQYF; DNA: TGTGCCATCAAGGGTTCCGTGCGGGGGGACCAAGAGACCCAGTACTTC
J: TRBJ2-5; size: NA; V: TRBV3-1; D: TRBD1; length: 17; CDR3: CASSPAPGTGLQETQYF; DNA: TGTGCCAGCAGCCCAGCCCCGGGGACAGGGCTACAGGAGACCCAGTACTTC
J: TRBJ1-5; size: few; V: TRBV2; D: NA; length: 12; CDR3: CASSASNQPQHF; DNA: TGTGCCAGCAGTGCCTCGAATCAGCCCCAGCATTTT
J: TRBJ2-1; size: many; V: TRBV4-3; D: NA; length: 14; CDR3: CASSQGMLSSEQFF; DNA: TGCGCCAGCAGCCAAGGTATGCTCAGCAGTGAGCAGTTCTTC
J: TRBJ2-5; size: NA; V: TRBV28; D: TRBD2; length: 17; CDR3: CASSSGLSGGALETQYF; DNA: TGTGCCAGCAGCAGCGGTCTTAGCGGGGGGGCCCTGGAGACCCAGTACTTC
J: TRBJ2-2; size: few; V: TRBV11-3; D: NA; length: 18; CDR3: CASSPPAAGLISTGELFF; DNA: TGTGCCAGCAGCCCCCCCGCGGCGGGGTTAATCAGTACCGGGGAGCTGTTTTTT
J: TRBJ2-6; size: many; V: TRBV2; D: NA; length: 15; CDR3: CASTRGSSGANVLTF; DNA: TGTGCCAGCACTCGGGGAAGCTCTGGGGCCAACGTCCTGACTTTC
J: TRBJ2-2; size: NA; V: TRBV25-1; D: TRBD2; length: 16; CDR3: CASRPGERGNTGELFF; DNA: TGTGCCAGCAGGCCGGGGGAGCGGGGGAACACCGGGGAGCTGTTTTTT
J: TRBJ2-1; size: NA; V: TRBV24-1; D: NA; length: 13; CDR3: CATSDQRENEQFF; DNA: TGTGCCACCAGTGACCAAAGAGAGAATGAGCAGTTCTTC
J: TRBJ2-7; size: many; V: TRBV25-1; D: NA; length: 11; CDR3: CASSEYYEQYF; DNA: TGTGCCAGCAGTGAATACTACGAGCAGTACTTC